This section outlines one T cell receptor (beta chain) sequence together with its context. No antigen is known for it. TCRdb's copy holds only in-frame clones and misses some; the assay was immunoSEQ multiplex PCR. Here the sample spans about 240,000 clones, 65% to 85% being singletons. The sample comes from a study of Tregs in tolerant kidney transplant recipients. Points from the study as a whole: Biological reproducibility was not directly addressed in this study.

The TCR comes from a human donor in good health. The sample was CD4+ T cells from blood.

As DNA, the CDR3 is TGCGCCAGCAGCTTGGCGCCTTCCAAAGAGACCCAGTACTTC. Translation: CASSLAPSKETQYF. The J gene is TRBJ2-5, the V gene TRBV5-1; D remains unclear. Trimming removed 0 bases at V and 3 bases at J, with 9 bases between. CDR1 and CDR2 (germline): SGHRS, YFSETQ. The CDR3 totals 14 residues.